The entry below describes one T cell receptor beta chain. No antigen is known for it. No base quality values were provided; no much bigger clone lies one nucleotide off. Libraries came from the immunoSEQ multiplex PCR assay. TCRdb carries this immuneACCESS record with in-frame sequences only. Its versions omit some clonotypes, under half of them owing to an unresolved V gene in the studies checked, with the rest unexplained. Recorded for this sample are 90,000 to 150,000 clones; more than 80% of them occurred a single time. Jointly, the top ten make up 40% of the sample. The sample originates from a study of control samples from healthy donors and cancer patients (dated by TCRdb to 2018 to 2021). Reading the germline V gene gives CDR1 SGHVS and CDR2 FQNEAQ. Spanning cysteine to phenylalanine, the CDR3 consists of 15 amino acids. Left in the record is the CDR3 DNA by itself, 45 bases read in frame from the first base. V and J are trimmed by 5 bases and 3 bases, and the gene matches miss 8 bases of the junction.

Sample: blood. The chain is encoded by TRBV7-8 joined to TRBJ2-7; 9 bases in the middle match TRBD1. The receptor was derived from a man over 45 in good health. The CDR3 amino acid sequence is: CASSAGTGLVYEQYF. The DNA sequence is TGTGCCAGCAGCGCCGGGACAGGGTTGGTCTACGAGCAGTACTTC.